The clone carrying this T cell receptor (beta chain) was recorded at least ten times. These data come from a study of T-cell reconstitution after alpha-beta-depleted transplantation in children. Unique molecular identifiers featured in how the TCRbeta library was prepared. TCRdb recomputed calls from the PCR reads with MiXCR, one row per CDR3 protein. The sample consists of 75,000 to 100,000 distinct CDR3 sequences, roughly 8% of them appearing once. The germline V gene encodes CDR1 MNHEY and CDR2 SVGAGI. The CDR3 contains 11 residues. V lost 6 bases, J lost 3 bases, and 3 bases lay in between. This clonotype originated in a human donor who donated a stem cell graft to a child with congenital amegakaryocytic thrombocytopenia. The rearrangement links TRBV6-5 to TRBJ2-1, with D uncertain. Sequences were derived from PBMCs from the stem cell graft donor, sampled from the stem cell graft. This CDR3 reads CASRHYNEQFF. The CDR3, as DNA: TGTGCCAGCAGACACTACAATGAGCAGTTCTTC.